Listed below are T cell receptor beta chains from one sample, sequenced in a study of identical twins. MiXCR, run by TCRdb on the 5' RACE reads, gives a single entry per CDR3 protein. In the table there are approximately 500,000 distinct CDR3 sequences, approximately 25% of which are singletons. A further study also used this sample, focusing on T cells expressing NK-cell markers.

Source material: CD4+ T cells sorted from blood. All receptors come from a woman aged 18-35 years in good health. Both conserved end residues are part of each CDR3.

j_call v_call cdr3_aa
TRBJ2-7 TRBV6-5 CASSYPRLAGEGQYF
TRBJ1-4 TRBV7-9 CASAGARGNEKLFF
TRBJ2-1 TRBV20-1 CSARDRANEQFF
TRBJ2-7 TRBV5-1 CASSSGTYEQYF
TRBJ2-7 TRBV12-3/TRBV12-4 CASSESGTVGEQYF
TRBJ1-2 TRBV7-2 CASSLVSGLRGYTF
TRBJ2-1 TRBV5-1 CASSLELAGAYNEQFF
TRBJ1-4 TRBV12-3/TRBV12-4 CASSFRPTGVGEKLFF
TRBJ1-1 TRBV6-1 CASIRQGGIRATEAFF
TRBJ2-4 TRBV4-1 CASSERVAKNIQYF
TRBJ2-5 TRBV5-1 CASTRTGSQETQYF
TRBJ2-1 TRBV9 CASSVGGRGREYNEQFF
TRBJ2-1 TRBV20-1 CSAKDFSGHNEQFF
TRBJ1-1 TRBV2 CASSPVRAEAFF
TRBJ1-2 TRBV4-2 CASSRGVWYGYTF
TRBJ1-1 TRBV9 CASSLGVGDAFF
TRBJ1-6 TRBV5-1 CASSLEARGESPLHF
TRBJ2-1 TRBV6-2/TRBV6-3 CASGTGTRVLHEQFF
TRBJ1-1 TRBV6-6 CASSYGGTEAFF
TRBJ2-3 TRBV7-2 CASSPAGIGRENTQYF
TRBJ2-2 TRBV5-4 CASRPGGGGDTGELFF
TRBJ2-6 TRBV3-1 CASSQETARASGANVLTF
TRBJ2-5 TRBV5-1 CASSLMGGSQETQYF
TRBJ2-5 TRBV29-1 CSAEWGIIGTQYF
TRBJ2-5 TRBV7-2 CASSLNRVQTQYF
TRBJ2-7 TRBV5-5 CASRWLGEVYEQYF
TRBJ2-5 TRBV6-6 CASSYPAGGPETQYF
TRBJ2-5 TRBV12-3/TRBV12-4 CASSLRSGQETQYF
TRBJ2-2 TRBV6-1 CASTEPGRTGELFF
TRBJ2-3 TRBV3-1 CASSQGAGGQDTQYF
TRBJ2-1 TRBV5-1 CASSLEGIYNEQFF
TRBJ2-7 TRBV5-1 CASSLDSRYEQYF
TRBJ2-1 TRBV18 CASSPGLYNEQFF
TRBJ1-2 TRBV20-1 CSAAVGGYTF
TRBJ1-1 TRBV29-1 CSVVPGAELTEAFF
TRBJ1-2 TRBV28 CASSLQGSGYTF
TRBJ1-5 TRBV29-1 CSVGETLRQPQHF
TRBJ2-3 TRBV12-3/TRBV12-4 CASSWDPTDTQYF
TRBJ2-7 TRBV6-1 CASSEAGGRAYEQYF
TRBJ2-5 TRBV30 CAWSVETQYF
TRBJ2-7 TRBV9 CASSPSNRGNSYEQYF
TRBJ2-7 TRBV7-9 CASSLTSDSYEQYF
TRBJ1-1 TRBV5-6 CASGPRPSGGKAFF
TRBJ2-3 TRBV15 CATSLLAGATDTQYF
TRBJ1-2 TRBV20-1 CSAREAAGNGYTF
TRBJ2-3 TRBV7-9 CASSSSADTQYF
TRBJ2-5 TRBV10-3 CAISESRAGGQETQYF
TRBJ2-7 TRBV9 CASSAGTGRTYEQYF
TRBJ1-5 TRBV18 CASSPGRGRDQPQHF
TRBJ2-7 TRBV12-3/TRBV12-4 CASSFNRAHEQYF
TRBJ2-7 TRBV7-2 CASSSGLGVYEQYF
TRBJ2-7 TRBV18 CASSQGTAYEQYF
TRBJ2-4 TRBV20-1 CSARDWIAGPIQYF
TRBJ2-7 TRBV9 CASSPRTGTRRQYF
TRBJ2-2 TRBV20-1 CSARGHRAGWNTGELFF
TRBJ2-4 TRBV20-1 CSARTGGPKNIQYF